The next 7 T cell receptor beta chains were all read from a single sample in a study of shared clonotypes between healthy human individuals. Measured with immunoSEQ multiplex PCR; TCRdb has only the in-frame clones, and not every one. The sample lists about 590,000 clones, about 95% occurring once. Terminally differentiated effector memory CD45RA+ cells were left out of the naive CD8 fraction, which was CD45RO-negative and positively selected for CCR7. Sequenced input: naive CD8+ T cells sorted from blood. The receptors shown here come from a woman in her 30s in good health.

The chain links TRBV5-4 to TRBJ2-7; 11 nucleotides agree with TRBD2. This CDR3 contains 14 residues. CDR1 is SGHNT and CDR2 is YYREEE in the germline V gene (reference sequence). V shed 4 bases and J 6 bases; nucleotides not matched to a gene: 6. CDR3 sequence reads: CASSHSGRALEQYF. As DNA, the CDR3 is TGTGCCAGCAGCCATAGCGGGAGGGCCCTCGAGCAGTACTTC.

The CDR3 loop is CASSLSGRAPEQFF. Written as DNA, the CDR3 is TGTGCCAGCAGTTTAAGCGGGAGGGCCCCTGAGCAGTTCTTC. The chain uses TRBV27 and TRBJ2-1; 10 bases line up with TRBD2. Germline assignment: CDR1 MNHEY and CDR2 SMNVEV (reference sequence). V dropped 2 bases and J dropped 9; count of bases not matched to a gene: 4. CDR3 size: 14 residues.

A single count supports this clone. The chain carries TRBV7-9 and TRBJ2-5; D gene ambiguous. The J call is uncertain, as TRBJ2-7 better fits the DNA end. This CDR3 has 12 amino acids. In germline, CDR1 is SEHNR, CDR2 FQNEAQ (reference sequence). The CDR3 nucleotides are TGTGCCAGCAGCTTCTTTTCCGCCGAGCAGTACTTC. It yields the protein CASSFFSAEQYF.

This CDR3 reads CASSIGWNRGELFF. DNA of the CDR3: TGTGCCAGCAGTATAGGATGGAACAGGGGGGAGCTGTTTTTT. The chain combines TRBV27 with TRBJ2-2, with D possibly TRBD1 on 5 matching bases. The V end was cut by 5 bases, the J end by 8 bases, with 15 bases between. CDR1 is MNHEY and CDR2 is SMNVEV in the germline V gene (reference sequence). The CDR3 runs 14 residues.

The chain couples TRBV10-3 to TRBJ2-7; 7 bases match TRBD1. Germline V gene sequence: CDR1 ENHRY, CDR2 SYGVKD. There are 13 residues in the CDR3. Trimming cost V 6 bases and J 1 base; bases outside gene matches: 3. The CDR3 protein is CAIRRQGSYEQYF. The DNA of the CDR3 is TGTGCCATCAGAAGACAGGGTTCCTACGAGCAGTACTTC.

The chain employs TRBV6-1 and TRBJ2-7; 8 bases are a match to TRBD1. J was trimmed by 1 base and V by 6 bases; bases with no gene match: 8. This CDR3 is built from 15 residues. Per germline, CDR1 MNHNS and CDR2 SASEGT. The CDR3 loop reads CASSDDRGSSYEQYF. The CDR3 nucleotides read TGTGCCAGCAGCGATGACAGGGGATCTTCCTACGAGCAGTACTTC.

The chain recombines TRBV6-5 with TRBJ2-7; weak D call: TRBD1 (6 bases). This CDR3 spans 14 amino acids. With 3 bases removed from V and 1 base from J, the gap between germline ends came to 10 bases. The germline V gene encodes CDR1 MNHEY and CDR2 SVGAGI. CDR3 residues: CASSYYRDSYEQYF. CDR3 sequence (DNA): TGTGCCAGCAGTTATTACAGGGATTCCTACGAGCAGTACTTC.